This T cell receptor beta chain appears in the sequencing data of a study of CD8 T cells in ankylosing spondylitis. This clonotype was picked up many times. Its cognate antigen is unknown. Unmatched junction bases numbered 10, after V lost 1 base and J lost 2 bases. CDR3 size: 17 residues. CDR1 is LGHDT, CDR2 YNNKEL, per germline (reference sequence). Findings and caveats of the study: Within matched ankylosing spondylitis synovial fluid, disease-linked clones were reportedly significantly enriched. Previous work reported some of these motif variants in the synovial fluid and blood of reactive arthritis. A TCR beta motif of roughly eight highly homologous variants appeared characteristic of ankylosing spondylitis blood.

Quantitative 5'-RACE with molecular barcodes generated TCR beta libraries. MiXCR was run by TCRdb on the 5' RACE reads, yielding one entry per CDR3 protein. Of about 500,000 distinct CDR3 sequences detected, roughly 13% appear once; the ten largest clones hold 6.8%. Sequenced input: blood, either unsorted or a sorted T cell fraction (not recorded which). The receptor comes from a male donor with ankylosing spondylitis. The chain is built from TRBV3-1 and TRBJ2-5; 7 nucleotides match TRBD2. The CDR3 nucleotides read TGTGCCAGCAGCCAAGGACCCGTTCAAGCGGGGCAAGAGACCCAGTACTTC. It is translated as CASSQGPVQAGQETQYF.